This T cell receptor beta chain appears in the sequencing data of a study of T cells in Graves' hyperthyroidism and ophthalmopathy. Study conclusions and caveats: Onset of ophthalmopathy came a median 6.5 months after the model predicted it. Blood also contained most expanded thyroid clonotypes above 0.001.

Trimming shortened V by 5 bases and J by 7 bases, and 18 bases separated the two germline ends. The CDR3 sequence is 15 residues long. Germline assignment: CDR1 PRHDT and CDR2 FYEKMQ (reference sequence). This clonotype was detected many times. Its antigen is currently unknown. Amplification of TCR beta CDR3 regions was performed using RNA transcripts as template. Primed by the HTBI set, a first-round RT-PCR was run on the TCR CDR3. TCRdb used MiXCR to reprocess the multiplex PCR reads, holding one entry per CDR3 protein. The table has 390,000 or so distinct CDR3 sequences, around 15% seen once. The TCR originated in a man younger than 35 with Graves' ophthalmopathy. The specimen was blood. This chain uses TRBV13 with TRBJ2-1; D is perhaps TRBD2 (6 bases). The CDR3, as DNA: TGTGCCAGCAGCCCCCGGGAGCCCCCGTGGAATGAGCAGTTCTTC. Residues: CASSPREPPWNEQFF.